This TCR beta chain came from a study of cytomegalovirus exposure and HLA in healthy donors. General observations from the study: Cytomegalovirus-associated TCR beta chains were listed, numbering 150 to 200. Both high specificity and high sensitivity reportedly marked the classifier's diagnosis of cytomegalovirus status. The finding came from a later analysis; first-cohort TCR clusters tended to co-occur in the approximately 120 validation repertoires.

Separate from the approximately 670-subject first cohort was the 120-subject validation cohort, to which the donors belonged. TCRdb keeps only in-frame clones here, not all; method: immunoSEQ multiplex PCR. The top ten clones hold over 1.1% of a sample with around 190,000 clones, 86% of them seen once. About this clone: Its specificity is not known.

The V segment lost 1 base and the J segment 0 bases; nucleotides outside the gene matches: 2. Germline values: CDR1 KGHSH, CDR2 LQKENI. The CDR3 has 16 amino acids. This sequence was found in a woman aged 18-29 years in good health and CMV-seronegative. The chain recombines TRBV18 with TRBJ1-2, with TRBD1 matching over 10 bases. The sequenced sample was PBMCs. The CDR3 DNA follows: TGTGCCAGCTCACCACTCGGACAGGGGGCTAACTATGGCTACACCTTC. Translating gives CASSPLGQGANYGYTF.